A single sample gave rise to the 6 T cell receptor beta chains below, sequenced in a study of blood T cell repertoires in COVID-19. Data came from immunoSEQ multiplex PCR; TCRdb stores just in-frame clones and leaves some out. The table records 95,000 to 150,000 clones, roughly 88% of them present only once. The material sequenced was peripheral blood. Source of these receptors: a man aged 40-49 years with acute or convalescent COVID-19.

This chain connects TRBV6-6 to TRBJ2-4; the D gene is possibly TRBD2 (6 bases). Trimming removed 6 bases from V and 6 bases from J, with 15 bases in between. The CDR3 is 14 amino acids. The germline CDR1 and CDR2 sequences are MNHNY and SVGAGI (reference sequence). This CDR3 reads CASSGGVKLNIQYF. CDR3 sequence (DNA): TGTGCCAGCAGCGGGGGAGTGAAGTTAAACATTCAGTACTTC.

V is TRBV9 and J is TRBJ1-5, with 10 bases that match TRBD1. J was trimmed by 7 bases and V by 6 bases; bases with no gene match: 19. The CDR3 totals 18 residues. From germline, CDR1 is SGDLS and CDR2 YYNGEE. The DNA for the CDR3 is TGTGCCAGCATCAGGGTTGGGACAGGGGCAAAGCGTGGGCAGCCCCAGCATTTT. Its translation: CASIRVGTGAKRGQPQHF.

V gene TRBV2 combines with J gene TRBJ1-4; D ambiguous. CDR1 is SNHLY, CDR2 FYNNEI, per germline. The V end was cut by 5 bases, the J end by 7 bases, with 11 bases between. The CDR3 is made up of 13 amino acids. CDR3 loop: CASSSNSFEKLFF. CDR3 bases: TGTGCCAGCAGTTCAAACAGCTTTGAAAAACTGTTTTTT.

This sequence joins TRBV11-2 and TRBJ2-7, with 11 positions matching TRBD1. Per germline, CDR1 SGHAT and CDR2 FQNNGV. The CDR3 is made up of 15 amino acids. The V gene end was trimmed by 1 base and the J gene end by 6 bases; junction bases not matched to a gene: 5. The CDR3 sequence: CASSLARTGGSEQYF. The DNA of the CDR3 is TGTGCCAGCAGCTTAGCCAGGACAGGGGGCTCCGAGCAGTACTTC.

The DNA of the CDR3 is TGTGCCAGCAGCTTCAATAACTTTGAGCAGTTCTTC. It yields the protein CASSFNNFEQFF. This chain links TRBV5-5 with TRBJ2-1; D uncertain. CDR1 is SGHKS and CDR2 is YYEKEE in the germline V gene (reference sequence). Trimming pared 2 bases from V and 9 bases from J, leaving 9 bases between. This CDR3 has 12 amino acids.

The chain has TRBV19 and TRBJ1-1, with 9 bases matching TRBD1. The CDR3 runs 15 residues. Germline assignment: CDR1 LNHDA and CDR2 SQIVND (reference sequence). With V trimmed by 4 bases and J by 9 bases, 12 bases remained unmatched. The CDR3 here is CASSTSGGQGSKAFF. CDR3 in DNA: TGTGCCAGTAGTACTTCCGGGGGACAGGGTTCGAAAGCTTTCTTT.